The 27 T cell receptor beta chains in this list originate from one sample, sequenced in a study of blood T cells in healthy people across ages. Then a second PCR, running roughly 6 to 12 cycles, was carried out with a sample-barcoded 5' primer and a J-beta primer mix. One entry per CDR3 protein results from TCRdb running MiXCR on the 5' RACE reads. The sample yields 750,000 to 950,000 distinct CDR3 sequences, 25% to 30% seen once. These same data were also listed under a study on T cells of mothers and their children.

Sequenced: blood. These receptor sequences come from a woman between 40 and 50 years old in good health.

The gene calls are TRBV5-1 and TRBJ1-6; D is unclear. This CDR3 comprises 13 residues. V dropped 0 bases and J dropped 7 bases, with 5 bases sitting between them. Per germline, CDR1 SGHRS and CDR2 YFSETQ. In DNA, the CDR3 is TGCGCCAGCAGCTTGGTCGACAATTCACCCCTCCACTTT. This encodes CASSLVDNSPLHF.

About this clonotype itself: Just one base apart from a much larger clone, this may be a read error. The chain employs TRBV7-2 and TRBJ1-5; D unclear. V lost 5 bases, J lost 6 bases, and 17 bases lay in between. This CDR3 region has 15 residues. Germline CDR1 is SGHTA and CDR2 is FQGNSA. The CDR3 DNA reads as TGTGCCAGCAGCCCGACGGAGGTAAACGGTCAGCCCCAGCATTTT. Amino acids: CASSPTEVNGQPQHF.

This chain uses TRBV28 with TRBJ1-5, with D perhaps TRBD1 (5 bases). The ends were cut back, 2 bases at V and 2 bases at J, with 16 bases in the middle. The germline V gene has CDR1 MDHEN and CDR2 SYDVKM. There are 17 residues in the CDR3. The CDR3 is CASSLMGTSPGNQPQHF. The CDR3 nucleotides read TGTGCCAGCAGTTTAATGGGGACCAGCCCTGGCAATCAGCCCCAGCATTTT.

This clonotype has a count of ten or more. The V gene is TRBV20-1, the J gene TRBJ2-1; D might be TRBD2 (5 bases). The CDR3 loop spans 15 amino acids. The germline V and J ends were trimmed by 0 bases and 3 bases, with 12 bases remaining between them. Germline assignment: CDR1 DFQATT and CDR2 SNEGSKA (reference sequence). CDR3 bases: TGCAGTGCTAGAGATCGGCCTAGCCGCTACAATGAGCAGTTCTTC. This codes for CSARDRPSRYNEQFF.

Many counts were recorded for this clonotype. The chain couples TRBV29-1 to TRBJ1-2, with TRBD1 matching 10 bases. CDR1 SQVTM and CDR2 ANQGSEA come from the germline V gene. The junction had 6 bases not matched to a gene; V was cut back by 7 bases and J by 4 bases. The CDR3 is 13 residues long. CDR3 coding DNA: TGCAGCGACTTGGACAGGGGGTCCTATGGCTACACCTTC. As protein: CSDLDRGSYGYTF.

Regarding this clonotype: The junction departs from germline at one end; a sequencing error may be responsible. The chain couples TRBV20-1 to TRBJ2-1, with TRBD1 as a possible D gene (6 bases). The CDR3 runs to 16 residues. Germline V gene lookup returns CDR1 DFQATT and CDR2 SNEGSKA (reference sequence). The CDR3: CRARGGVGSSYNEQFF. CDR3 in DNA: TGCAGAGCTAGAGGGGGAGTTGGGAGCTCCTACAATGAGCAGTTCTTC.

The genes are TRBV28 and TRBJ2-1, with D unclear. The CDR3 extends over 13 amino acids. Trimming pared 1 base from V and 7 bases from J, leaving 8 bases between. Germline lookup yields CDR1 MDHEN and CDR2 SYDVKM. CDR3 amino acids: CASSLFGLNEQFF. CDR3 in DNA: TGTGCCAGCAGTTTATTCGGGTTAAATGAGCAGTTCTTC.

CDR3 amino acids: CSAGAGPGEETQYF. The CDR3 DNA reads as TGCAGTGCTGGAGCGGGGCCGGGGGAAGAGACCCAGTACTTC. This sequence joins TRBV20-1 and TRBJ2-5; 7 positions match TRBD2. CDR1 is DFQATT, CDR2 SNEGSKA, per germline (reference sequence). The CDR3 sequence is 14 residues long. Trimming at V came to 5 bases and at J to 3 bases, leaving 9 bases not matched to a gene.

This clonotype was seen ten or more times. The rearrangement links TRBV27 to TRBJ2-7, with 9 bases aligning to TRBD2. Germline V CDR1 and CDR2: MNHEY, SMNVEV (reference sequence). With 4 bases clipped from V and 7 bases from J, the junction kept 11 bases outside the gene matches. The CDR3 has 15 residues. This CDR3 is CASSSLSSGEGEQYF. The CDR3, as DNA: TGTGCCAGCAGTTCACTCTCTAGCGGGGAGGGGGAGCAGTACTTC.

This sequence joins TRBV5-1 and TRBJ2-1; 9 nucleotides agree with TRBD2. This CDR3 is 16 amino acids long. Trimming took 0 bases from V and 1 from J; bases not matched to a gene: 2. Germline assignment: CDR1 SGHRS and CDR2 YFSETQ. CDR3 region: CASSLGLAESYNEQFF. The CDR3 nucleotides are TGCGCCAGCAGCTTGGGACTAGCGGAATCCTACAATGAGCAGTTCTTC. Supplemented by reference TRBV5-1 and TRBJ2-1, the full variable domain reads KAGVTQTPRYLIKTRGQQVTLSCSPISGHRSVSWYQQTPGQGLQFLFEYFSETQRNKGNFPGRFSGRQFSNSRSEMNVSTLELGDSALYLCASSLGLAESYNEQFFGPGTRLTVL.

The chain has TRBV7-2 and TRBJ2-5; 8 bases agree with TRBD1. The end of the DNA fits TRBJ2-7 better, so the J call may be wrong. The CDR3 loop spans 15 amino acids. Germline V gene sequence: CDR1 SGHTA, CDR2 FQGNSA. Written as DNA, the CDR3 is TGTGCCAGCAGCTCAGCAGGGGGCCCCTACTACGAGCAGTACTTC. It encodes CASSSAGGPYYEQYF.

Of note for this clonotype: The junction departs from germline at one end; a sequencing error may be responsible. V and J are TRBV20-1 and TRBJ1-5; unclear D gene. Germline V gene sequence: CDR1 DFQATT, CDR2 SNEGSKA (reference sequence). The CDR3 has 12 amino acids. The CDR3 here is CRARIDLQPQHF. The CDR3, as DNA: TGCAGGGCTAGAATAGACCTCCAGCCCCAGCATTTT.

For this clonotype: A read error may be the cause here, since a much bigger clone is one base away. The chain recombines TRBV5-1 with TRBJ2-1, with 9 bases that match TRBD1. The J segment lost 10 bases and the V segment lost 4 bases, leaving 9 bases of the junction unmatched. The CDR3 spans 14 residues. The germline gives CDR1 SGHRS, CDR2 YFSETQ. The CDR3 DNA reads TGCGCCAGCAGCCCGGGACAGGGCCCAGACGAGCAGTTCTTC. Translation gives CASSPGQGPDEQFF.

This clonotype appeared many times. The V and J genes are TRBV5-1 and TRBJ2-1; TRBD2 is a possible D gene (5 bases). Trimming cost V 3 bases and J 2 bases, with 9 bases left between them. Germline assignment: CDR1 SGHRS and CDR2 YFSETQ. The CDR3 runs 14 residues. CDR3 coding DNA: TGCGCCAGCAGCTCGGACGGGACCTACAATGAGCAGTTCTTC. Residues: CASSSDGTYNEQFF.

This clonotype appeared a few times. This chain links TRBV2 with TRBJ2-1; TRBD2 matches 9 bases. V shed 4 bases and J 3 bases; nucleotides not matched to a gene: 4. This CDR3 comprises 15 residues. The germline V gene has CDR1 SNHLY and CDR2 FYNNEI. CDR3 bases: TGTGCCAGCAGTGTTAGCGGGGGATTCTACAATGAGCAGTTCTTC. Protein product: CASSVSGGFYNEQFF.

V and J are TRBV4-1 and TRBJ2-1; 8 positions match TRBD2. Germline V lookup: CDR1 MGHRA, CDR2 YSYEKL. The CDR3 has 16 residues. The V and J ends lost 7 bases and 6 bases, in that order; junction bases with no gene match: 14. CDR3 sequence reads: CASTPEGTSGGNEQFF. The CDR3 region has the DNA TGCGCCAGCACCCCCGAAGGGACCAGCGGGGGCAATGAGCAGTTCTTC.

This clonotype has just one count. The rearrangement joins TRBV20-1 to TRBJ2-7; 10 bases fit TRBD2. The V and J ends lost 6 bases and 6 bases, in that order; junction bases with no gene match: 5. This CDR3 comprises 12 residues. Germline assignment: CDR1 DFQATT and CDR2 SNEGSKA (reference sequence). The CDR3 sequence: CSASSGSSEQYF. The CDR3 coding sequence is TGCAGTGCATCTAGCGGGAGCTCCGAGCAGTACTTC.

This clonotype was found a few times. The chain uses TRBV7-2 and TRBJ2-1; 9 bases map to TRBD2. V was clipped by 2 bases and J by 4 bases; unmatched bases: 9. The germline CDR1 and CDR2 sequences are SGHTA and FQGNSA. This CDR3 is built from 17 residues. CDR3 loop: CASSLTLASGTYNEQFF. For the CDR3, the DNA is TGTGCCAGCAGCTTAACGCTTGCTAGCGGGACATACAATGAGCAGTTCTTC. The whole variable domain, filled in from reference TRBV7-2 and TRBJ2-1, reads GAGVSQSPSNKVTEKGKDVELRCDPISGHTALYWYRQSLGQGLEFLIYFQGNSAPDKSGLPSDRFSAERTGGSVSTLTIQRTQQEDSAVYLCASSLTLASGTYNEQFFGPGTRLTVL.

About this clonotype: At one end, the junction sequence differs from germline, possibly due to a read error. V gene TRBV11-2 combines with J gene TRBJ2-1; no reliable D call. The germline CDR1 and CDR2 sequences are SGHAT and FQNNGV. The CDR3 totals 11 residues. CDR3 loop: CAGSLGREQFF. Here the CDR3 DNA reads TGTGCCGGCAGCCTCGGACGGGAGCAGTTCTTC.

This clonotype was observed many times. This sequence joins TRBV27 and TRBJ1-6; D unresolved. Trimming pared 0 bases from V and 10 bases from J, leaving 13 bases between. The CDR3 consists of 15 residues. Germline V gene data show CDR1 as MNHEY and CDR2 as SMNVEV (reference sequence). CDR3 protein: CASSLSIGLESPLHF. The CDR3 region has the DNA TGTGCCAGCAGTTTATCGATAGGGTTGGAGTCACCCCTCCACTTT.

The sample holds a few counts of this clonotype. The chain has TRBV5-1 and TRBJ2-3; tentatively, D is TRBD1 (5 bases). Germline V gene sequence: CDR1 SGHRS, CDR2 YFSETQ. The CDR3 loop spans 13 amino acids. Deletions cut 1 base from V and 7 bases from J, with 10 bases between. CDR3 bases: TGCGCCAGCAGCTTGACAGGTTCAAATACGCAGTATTTT. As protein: CASSLTGSNTQYF. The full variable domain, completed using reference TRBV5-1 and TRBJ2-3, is KAGVTQTPRYLIKTRGQQVTLSCSPISGHRSVSWYQQTPGQGLQFLFEYFSETQRNKGNFPGRFSGRQFSNSRSEMNVSTLELGDSALYLCASSLTGSNTQYFGPGTRLTVL.

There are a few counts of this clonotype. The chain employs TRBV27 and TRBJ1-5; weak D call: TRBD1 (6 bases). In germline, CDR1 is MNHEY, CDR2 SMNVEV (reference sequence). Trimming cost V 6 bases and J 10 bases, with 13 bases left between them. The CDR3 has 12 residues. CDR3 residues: CASRPQGGPQHF. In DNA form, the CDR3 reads TGTGCCAGCAGACCACAGGGTGGCCCCCAGCATTTT.

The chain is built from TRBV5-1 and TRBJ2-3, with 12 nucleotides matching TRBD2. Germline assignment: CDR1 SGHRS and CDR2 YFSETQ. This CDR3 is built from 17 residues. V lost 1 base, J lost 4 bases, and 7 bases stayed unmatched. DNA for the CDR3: TGCGCCAGCAGCTTGCCCTCTAGCGGGGGGGCCCCAGATACGCAGTATTTT. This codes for CASSLPSSGGAPDTQYF.

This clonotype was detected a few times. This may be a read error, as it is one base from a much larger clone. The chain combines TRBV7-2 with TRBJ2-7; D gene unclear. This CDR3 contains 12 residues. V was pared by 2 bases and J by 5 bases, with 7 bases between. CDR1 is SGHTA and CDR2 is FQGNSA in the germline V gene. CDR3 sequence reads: CASSLSPHEQYF. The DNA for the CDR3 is TGTGCCAGCAGCTTAAGTCCCCACGAGCAGTACTTC. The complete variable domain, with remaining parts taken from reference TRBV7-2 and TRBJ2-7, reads GAGVSQSPSNKVTEKGKDVELRCDPISGHTALYWYRQSLGQGLEFLIYFQGNSAPDKSGLPSDRFSAERTGGSVSTLTIQRTQQEDSAVYLCASSLSPHEQYFGPGTRLTVT.

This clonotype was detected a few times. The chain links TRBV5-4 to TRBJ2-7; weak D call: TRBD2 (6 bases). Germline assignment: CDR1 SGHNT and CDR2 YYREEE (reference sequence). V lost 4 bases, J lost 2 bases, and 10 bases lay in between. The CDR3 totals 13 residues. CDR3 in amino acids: CASSIWGAYEQYF. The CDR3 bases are TGTGCCAGCAGCATCTGGGGGGCCTACGAGCAGTACTTC.

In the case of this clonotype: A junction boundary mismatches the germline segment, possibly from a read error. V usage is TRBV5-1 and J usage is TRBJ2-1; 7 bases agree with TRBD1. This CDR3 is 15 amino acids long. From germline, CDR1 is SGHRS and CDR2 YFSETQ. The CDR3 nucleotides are TGCGCCAGCAGCGTCAGCGAGGGGGCGGCCAATGAGCAGTGCTTC. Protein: CASSVSEGAANEQCF.

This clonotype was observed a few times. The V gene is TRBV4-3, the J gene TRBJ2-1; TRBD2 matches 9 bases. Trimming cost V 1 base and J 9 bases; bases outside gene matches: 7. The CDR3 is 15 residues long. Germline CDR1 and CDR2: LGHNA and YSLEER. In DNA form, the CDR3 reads TGCGCCAGCAGCCAAGTGTTTGGGCGGGGGGGTGAGCAGTTCTTC. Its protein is CASSQVFGRGGEQFF.